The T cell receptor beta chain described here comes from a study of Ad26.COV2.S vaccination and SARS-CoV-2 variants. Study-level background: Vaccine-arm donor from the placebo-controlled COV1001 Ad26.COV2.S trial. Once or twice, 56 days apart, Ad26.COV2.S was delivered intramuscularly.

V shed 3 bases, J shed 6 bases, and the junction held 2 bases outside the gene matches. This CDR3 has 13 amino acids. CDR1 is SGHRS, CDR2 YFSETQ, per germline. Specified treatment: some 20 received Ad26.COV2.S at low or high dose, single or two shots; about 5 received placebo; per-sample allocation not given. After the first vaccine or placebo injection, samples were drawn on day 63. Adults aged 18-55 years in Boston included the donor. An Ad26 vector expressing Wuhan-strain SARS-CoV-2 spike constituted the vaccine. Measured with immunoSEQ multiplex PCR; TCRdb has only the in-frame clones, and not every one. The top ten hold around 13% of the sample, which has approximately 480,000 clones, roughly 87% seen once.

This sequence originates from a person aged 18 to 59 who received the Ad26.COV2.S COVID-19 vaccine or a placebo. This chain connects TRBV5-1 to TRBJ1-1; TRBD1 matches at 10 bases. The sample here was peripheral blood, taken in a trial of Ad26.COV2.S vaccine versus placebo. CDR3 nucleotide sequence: TGCGCCAGCAGCTCAGGACAGGGGGCTGAAGCTTTCTTT. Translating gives CASSSGQGAEAFF.